This T cell receptor (beta chain) was identified during a study of cytomegalovirus exposure and HLA in healthy donors. Study outcomes and limitations: The authors later linked a missense DCLRE1C variant to TCR beta V- and J-gene trimming. Analyzed later, most CMV-associated TCR beta chains appeared HLA-restricted.

There were likely unrecorded immune exposures, though donors were nominally healthy when sampled. The PCR made use of 60 Vbeta and 13 Jbeta primers. Repertoires were generated with immunoSEQ multiplex PCR, while TCRdb's copy carries only in-frame clones and drops some. Reported are under 70,000 clones; the ten largest clones contain approximately 9%. Points on this clone: Its antigen remains unidentified.

The specimen was PBMCs. This TCR derives from a man in his forties or fifties in good health and CMV-seropositive.

In nucleotides, the CDR3 is TGCGCCAGCAGCTTGGGGAAGGGGGGGGCCTACGAGCAGTACTTC. Translated: CASSLGKGGAYEQYF. The J gene is TRBJ2-7, the V gene TRBV5-1, with D maybe TRBD2 (7 bases). Germline assignment: CDR1 SGHRS and CDR2 YFSETQ. The CDR3 contains 15 residues. V lost 0 bases and J 2 bases, leaving 12 bases between the germline ends. Drawing the rest from reference TRBV5-1 and TRBJ2-7, the complete variable domain is KAGVTQTPRYLIKTRGQQVTLSCSPISGHRSVSWYQQTPGQGLQFLFEYFSETQRNKGNFPGRFSGRQFSNSRSEMNVSTLELGDSALYLCASSLGKGGAYEQYFGPGTRLTVT.